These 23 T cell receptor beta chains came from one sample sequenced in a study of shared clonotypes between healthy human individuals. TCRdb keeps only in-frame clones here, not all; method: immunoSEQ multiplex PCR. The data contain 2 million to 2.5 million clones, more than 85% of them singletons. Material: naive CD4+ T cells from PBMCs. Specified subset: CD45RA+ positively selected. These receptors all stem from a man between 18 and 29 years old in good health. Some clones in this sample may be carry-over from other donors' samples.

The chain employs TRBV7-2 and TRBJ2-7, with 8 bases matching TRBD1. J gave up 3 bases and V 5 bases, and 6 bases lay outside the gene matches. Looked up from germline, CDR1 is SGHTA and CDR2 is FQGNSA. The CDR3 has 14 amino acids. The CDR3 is CASSPDRDNYEQYF. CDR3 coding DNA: TGTGCCAGCAGCCCGGACAGGGATAACTACGAGCAGTACTTC.

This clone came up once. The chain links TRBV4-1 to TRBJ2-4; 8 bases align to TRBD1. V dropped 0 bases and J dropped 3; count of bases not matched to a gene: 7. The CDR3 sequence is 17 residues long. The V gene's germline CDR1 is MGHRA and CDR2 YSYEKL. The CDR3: CASSQETRGRDKNIQYF. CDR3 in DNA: TGCGCCAGCAGCCAAGAGACCAGGGGGCGTGACAAAAACATTCAGTACTTC.

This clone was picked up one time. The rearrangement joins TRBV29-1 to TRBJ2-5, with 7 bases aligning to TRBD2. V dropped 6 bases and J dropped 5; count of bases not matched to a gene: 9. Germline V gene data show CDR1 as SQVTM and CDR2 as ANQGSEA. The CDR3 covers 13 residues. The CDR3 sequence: CSVGTKYAETQYF. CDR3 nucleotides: TGCAGCGTCGGGACTAAGTACGCGGAGACCCAGTACTTC.

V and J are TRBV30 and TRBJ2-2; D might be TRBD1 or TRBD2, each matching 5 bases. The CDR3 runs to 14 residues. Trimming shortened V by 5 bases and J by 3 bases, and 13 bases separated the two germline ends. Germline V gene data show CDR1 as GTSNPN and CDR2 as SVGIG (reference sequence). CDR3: CAWSGAAYTGELFF. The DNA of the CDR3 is TGTGCCTGGTCCGGGGCAGCTTACACCGGGGAGCTGTTTTTT.

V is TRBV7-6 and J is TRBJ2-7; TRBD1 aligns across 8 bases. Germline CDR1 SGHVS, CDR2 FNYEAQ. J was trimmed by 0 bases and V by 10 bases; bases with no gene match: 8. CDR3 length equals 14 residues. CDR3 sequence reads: CATRPGQVSYEQYF. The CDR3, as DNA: TGTGCCACCCGACCGGGACAGGTCTCCTACGAGCAGTACTTC.

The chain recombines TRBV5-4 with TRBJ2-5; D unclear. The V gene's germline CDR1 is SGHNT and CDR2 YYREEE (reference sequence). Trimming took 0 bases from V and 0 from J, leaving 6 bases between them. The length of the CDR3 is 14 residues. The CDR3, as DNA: TGTGCCAGCAGCTTGGCCCTGGACCAAGAGACCCAGTACTTC. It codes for CASSLALDQETQYF.

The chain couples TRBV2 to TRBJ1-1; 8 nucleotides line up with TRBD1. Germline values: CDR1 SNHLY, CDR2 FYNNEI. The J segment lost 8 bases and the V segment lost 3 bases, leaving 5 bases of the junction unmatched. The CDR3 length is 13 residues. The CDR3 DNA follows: TGTGCCAGCAGTGAGTGGCAGGGGGCAGAAGCTTTCTTT. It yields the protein CASSEWQGAEAFF.

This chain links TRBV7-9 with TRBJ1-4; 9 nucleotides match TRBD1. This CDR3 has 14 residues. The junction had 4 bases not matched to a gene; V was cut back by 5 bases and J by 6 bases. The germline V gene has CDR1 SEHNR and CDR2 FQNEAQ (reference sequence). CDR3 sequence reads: CASSVRQGDEKLFF. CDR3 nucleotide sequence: TGTGCCAGCAGCGTACGACAGGGGGATGAAAAACTGTTTTTT.

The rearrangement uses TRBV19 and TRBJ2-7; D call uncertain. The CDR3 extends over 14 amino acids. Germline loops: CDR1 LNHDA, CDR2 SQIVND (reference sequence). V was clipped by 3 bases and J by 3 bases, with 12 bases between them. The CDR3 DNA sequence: TGTGCCAGTAGTATTGCGTTTTCTGTCTACGAGCAGTACTTC. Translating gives CASSIAFSVYEQYF.

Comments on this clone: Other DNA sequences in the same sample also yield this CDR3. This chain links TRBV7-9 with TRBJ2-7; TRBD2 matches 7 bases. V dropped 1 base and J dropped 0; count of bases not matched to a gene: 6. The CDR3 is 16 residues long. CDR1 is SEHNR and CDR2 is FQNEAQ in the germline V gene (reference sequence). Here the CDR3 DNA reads TGTGCCAGCAGCTTAGTTAGGGCTAGCGGCTCCTACGAGCAGTACTTC. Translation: CASSLVRASGSYEQYF.

CDR3 sequence: CASSLALGEIYEQYF. For the CDR3, the DNA is TGTGCCAGCAGCTTAGCGTTAGGGGAGATCTACGAGCAGTACTTC. The chain is built from TRBV7-8 and TRBJ2-7, with D perhaps being TRBD1 or TRBD2 (5 bases each). CDR1 is SGHVS and CDR2 is FQNEAQ in the germline V gene. This CDR3 contains 15 residues. V lost 0 bases to trimming and J lost 3 bases, with 12 bases between them.

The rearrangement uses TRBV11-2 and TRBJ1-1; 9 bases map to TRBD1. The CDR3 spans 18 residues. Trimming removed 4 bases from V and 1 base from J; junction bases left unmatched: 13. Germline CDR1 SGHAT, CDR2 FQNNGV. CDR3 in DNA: TGTGCCAGCAGCTCGTCCCGGGACAGGGATAGTAGGAACACTGAAGCTTTCTTT. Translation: CASSSSRDRDSRNTEAFF. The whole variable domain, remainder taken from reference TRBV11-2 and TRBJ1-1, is EAGVAQSPRYKIIEKRQSVAFWCNPISGHATLYWYQQILGQGPKLLIQFQNNGVVDDSQLPKDRFSAERLKGVDSTLKIQPAKLEDSAVYLCASSSSRDRDSRNTEAFFGQGTRLTVV.

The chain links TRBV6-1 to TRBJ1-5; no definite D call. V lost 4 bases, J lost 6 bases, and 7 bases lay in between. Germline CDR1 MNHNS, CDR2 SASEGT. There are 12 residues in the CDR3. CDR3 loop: CASSADTQPQHF. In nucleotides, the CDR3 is TGTGCCAGCAGTGCCGATACTCAGCCCCAGCATTTT.

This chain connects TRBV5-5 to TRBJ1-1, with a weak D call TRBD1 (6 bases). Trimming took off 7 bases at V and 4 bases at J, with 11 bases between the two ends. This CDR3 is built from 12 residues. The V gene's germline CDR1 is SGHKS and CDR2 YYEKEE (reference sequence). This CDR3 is CASGIGGTEAFF. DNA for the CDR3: TGTGCCAGCGGGATAGGGGGCACTGAAGCTTTCTTT.

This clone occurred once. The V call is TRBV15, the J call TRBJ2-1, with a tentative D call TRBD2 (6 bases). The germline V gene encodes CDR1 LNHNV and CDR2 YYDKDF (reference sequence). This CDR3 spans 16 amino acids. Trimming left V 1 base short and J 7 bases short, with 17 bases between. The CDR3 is CATSRGSSGRGNEQFF. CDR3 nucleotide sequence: TGTGCCACCAGCAGAGGTTCATCAGGTCGGGGGAATGAGCAGTTCTTC. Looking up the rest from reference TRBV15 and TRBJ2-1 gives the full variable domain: DAMVIQNPRYQVTQFGKPVTLSCSQTLNHNVMYWYQQKSSQAPKLLFHYYDKDFNNEADTPDNFQSRRPNTSFCFLDIRSPGLGDTAMYLCATSRGSSGRGNEQFFGPGTRLTVL.

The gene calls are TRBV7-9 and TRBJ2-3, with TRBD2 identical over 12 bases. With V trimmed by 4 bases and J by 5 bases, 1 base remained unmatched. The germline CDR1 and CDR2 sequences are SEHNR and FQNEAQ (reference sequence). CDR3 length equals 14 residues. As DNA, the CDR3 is TGTGCCAGCAGCTGGACTAGCGGGATAGATACGCAGTATTTT. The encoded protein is CASSWTSGIDTQYF.

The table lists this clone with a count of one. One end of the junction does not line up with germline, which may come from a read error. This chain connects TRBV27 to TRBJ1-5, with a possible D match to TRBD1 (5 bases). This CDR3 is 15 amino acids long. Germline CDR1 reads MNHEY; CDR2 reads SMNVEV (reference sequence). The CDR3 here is CASSLSPAGNQPQHF. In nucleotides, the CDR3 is TGTGCCAGCAGCTTATCCCCCGCAGGGAATCAGCCCCAGCATTTT.

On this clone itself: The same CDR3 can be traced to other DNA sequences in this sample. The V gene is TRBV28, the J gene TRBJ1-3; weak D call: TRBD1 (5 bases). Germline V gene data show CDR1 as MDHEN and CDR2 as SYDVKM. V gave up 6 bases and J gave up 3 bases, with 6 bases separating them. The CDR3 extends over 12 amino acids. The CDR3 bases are TGTGCCAGCAGGGGGCGTGGAAACACCATATATTTT. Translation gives CASRGRGNTIYF.

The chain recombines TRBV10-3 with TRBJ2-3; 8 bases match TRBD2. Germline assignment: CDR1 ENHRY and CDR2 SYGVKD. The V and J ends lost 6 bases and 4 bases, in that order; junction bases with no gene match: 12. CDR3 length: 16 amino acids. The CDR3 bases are TGTGCCATCAGCCCTACTGGCGGGAGGATGGCAGATACGCAGTATTTT. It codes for CAISPTGGRMADTQYF.

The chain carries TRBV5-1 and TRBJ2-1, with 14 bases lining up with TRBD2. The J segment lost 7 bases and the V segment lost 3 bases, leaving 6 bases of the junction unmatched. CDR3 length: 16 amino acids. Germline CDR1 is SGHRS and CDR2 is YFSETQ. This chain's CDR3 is CASSYRLAGGGNEQFF. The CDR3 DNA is TGCGCCAGCAGCTACCGACTAGCGGGAGGGGGGAATGAGCAGTTCTTC.

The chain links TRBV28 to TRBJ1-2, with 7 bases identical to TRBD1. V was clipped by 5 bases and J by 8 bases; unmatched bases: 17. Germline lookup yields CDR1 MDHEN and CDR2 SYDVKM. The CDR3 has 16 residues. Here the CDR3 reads CASSPAGGRGKGGYTF. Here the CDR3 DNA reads TGTGCCAGCAGTCCCGCGGGAGGCAGGGGGAAGGGAGGCTACACCTTC.

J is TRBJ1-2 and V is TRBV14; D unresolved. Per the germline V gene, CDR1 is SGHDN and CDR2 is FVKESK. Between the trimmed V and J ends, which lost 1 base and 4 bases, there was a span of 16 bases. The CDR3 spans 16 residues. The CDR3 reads CASSQALLRGVYGYTF. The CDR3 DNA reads TGTGCCAGCAGCCAAGCGCTACTCCGGGGAGTCTATGGCTACACCTTC.

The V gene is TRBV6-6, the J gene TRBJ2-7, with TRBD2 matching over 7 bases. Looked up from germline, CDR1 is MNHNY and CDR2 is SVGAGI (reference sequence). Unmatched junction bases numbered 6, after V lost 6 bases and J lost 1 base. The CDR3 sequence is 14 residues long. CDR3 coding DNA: TGTGCCAGCAGACCGGGACTACGGTCCTACGAGCAGTACTTC. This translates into CASRPGLRSYEQYF.